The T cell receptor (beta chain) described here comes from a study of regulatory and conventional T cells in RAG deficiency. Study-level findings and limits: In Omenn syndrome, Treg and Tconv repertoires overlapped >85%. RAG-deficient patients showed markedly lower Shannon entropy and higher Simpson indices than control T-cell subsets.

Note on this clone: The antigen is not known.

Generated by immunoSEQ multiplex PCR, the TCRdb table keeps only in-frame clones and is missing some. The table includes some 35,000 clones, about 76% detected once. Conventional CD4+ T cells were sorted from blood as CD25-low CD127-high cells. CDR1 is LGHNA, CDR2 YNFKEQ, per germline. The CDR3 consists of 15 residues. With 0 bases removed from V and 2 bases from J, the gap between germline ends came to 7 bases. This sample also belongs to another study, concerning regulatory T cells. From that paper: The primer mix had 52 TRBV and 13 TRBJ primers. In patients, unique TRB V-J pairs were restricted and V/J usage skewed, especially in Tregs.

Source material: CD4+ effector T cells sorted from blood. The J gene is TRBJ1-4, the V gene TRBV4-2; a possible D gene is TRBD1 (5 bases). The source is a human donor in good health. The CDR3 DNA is TGTGCCAGCAGCCAAGACAGGGAGACTAATGAAAAACTGTTTTTT. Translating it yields CASSQDRETNEKLFF.